The 21 T cell receptor beta chains listed next were all sequenced from one sample in a study of T-cell memory formation after mild COVID-19. TCRdb fed the 5' RACE reads into MiXCR, producing one record per CDR3 protein. The sample shows over 450,000 distinct CDR3 sequences, around 20% of them seen only once. The sequenced sample was PBMCs or a T cell subset sorted from them (not recorded which). Every receptor here comes from an adult woman who had mild COVID-19 (a few samples of this study predate the infection). Cell type and time point are not known.

This clonotype appeared a few times. The chain combines TRBV18 with TRBJ1-1; the D is unclear. The CDR3 totals 12 residues. Germline CDR1 KGHSH, CDR2 LQKENI. Trimming shortened V by 2 bases and J by 2 bases, and 3 bases separated the two germline ends. CDR3 nucleotides: TGTGCCAGCTCACCAACCAACACTGAAGCTTTCTTT. This sequence encodes CASSPTNTEAFF.

V is TRBV4-2 and J is TRBJ2-2; D may correspond to TRBD1 or TRBD2 (5 bases each). Per the germline V gene, CDR1 is LGHNA and CDR2 is YNFKEQ. With 4 bases removed from V and 5 bases from J, the gap between germline ends came to 20 bases. This CDR3 has 17 residues. The CDR3, as DNA: TGTGCCAGCAGCCCTTACCCTCAGGGAGAGGGTACCGGGGAGCTGTTTTTT. Protein: CASSPYPQGEGTGELFF.

The rearrangement uses TRBV7-8 and TRBJ2-1; D tentatively reads TRBD1 or TRBD2 (6 bases each). Germline assignment: CDR1 SGHVS and CDR2 FQNEAQ. V was shortened by 3 bases and J by 6 bases, with 21 bases between the two germline ends. The CDR3 sequence is 17 residues long. Here the CDR3 DNA reads TGTGCCAGCAGCTTTGAGTGGTTTACGGGGGCGGGCAATGAGCAGTTCTTC. Its translation: CASSFEWFTGAGNEQFF.

The table lists this clonotype with a few counts. The V gene is TRBV6-6, the J gene TRBJ1-1, with D perhaps TRBD1 (5 bases). Germline CDR1 and CDR2: MNHNY and SVGAGI (reference sequence). Trimming pared 4 bases from V and 4 bases from J, leaving 16 bases between. The CDR3 loop spans 15 amino acids. Written as DNA, the CDR3 is TGTGCCAGCAGTTCCCCTTTCGCTGGGGCCACTGAAGCTTTCTTT. This sequence encodes CASSSPFAGATEAFF.

This chain connects TRBV7-9 to TRBJ2-1; tentatively, D is TRBD1 (6 bases). Germline CDR1 and CDR2: SEHNR and FQNEAQ (reference sequence). The CDR3 runs to 13 residues. Trimming removed 10 bases from V and 0 bases from J, with 10 bases in between. The CDR3 loop is CATTGISYNEQFF. In DNA form, the CDR3 reads TGTGCCACCACAGGGATCTCCTACAATGAGCAGTTCTTC.

The rearrangement joins TRBV29-1 to TRBJ1-5; 7 positions match TRBD1. This CDR3 is 12 amino acids long. Germline V gene sequence: CDR1 SQVTM, CDR2 ANQGSEA. Trimming removed 7 bases from V and 5 bases from J; junction bases left unmatched: 5. The CDR3 spells CSAGTDHQPQHF. CDR3 DNA sequence: TGCAGCGCTGGGACAGACCATCAGCCCCAGCATTTT.

This clonotype was observed a handful of times. The V gene is TRBV6-5, the J gene TRBJ2-3; D remains unclear. Germline V gene sequence: CDR1 MNHEY, CDR2 SVGAGI. Trimming left V 0 bases short and J 2 bases short, with 15 bases between. The CDR3 consists of 17 residues. The CDR3 region has the DNA TGTGCCAGCAGTTACTCTGGAATAGCACCTCTCACAGATACGCAGTATTTT. Amino acid sequence: CASSYSGIAPLTDTQYF.

This rearrangement joins TRBV27 to TRBJ1-5; TRBD1 is a possible D gene (5 bases). Trimming stripped 4 bases from V and 1 base from J, with 11 bases between. Germline CDR1 MNHEY, CDR2 SMNVEV (reference sequence). The CDR3 covers 15 residues. CDR3 region: CASSSEGISNQPQHF. DNA of the CDR3: TGTGCCAGCAGTTCTGAGGGGATCAGCAATCAGCCCCAGCATTTT.

There are a few counts of this clonotype. The genes are TRBV20-1 and TRBJ1-1; D remains unclear. Per germline, CDR1 DFQATT and CDR2 SNEGSKA (reference sequence). The V end was cut by 4 bases, the J end by 0 bases, with 9 bases between. The CDR3 spans 13 residues. The CDR3 coding sequence is TGCAGTGCTATTCGGACGGTGAACACTGAAGCTTTCTTT. Protein: CSAIRTVNTEAFF.

This clonotype was seen a handful of times. The chain joins TRBV6-2 or TRBV6-3 to TRBJ2-1; 10 nucleotides align to TRBD2. V dropped 5 bases and J dropped 5; count of bases not matched to a gene: 9. CDR3 length equals 16 residues. CDR1 is MNHEY, CDR2 SVGEGT, per germline. This chain's CDR3 is CASSRSSGRAHNEQFF. CDR3 nucleotide sequence: TGTGCCAGCAGTCGTTCAAGCGGGAGGGCCCACAATGAGCAGTTCTTC.

Only a few counts were recorded for this clonotype. The chain couples TRBV20-1 to TRBJ1-2; unclear D gene. CDR3 size: 15 residues. The V and J ends lost 6 bases and 4 bases respectively, with 21 bases between them. Germline CDR1 reads DFQATT; CDR2 reads SNEGSKA (reference sequence). The DNA for the CDR3 is TGCAGTGCGGGTCCCACCTACAACCCACTCTATGGCTACACCTTC. It encodes CSAGPTYNPLYGYTF.

The CDR3 nucleotides are TGTGCCAGTAGTTTCACAGCGGGAGGACCGTACGAGCAGTACTTC. It encodes CASSFTAGGPYEQYF. This chain joins TRBV19 and TRBJ2-7, with 9 bases matching TRBD2. In germline, CDR1 is LNHDA, CDR2 SQIVND (reference sequence). V lost 5 bases and J lost 4; bases outside the gene matches: 9. This CDR3 region has 15 residues.

This clonotype has more than one count but fewer than ten. The chain carries TRBV12-3 or TRBV12-4 and TRBJ2-7; tentatively, D is TRBD1 (5 bases). Trimming left V 3 bases short and J 8 bases short, with 26 bases between. The CDR3 loop spans 17 amino acids. CDR3: CASSFRSTDKSPTKQYF. The CDR3 DNA sequence: TGTGCCAGCAGTTTTAGATCGACAGACAAGTCTCCTACGAAGCAGTACTTC.

The chain couples TRBV29-1 to TRBJ2-1; no firm D call. The CDR3 runs to 16 residues. The V gene lost 3 bases and the J gene lost 1 base, with 16 bases spanning the gap. Germline values: CDR1 SQVTM, CDR2 ANQGSEA. The CDR3 loop reads CSVENLGRDSYNEQFF. In nucleotides, the CDR3 is TGCAGCGTTGAGAACCTCGGGCGAGATTCCTACAATGAGCAGTTCTTC.

The chain couples TRBV12-3 or TRBV12-4 to TRBJ1-2; no firm D call. CDR3 length equals 15 residues. V lost 5 bases and J 4 bases, leaving 17 bases between the germline ends. The DNA of the CDR3 is TGTGCCAGCAGTCCCTTGCTCTCGGGAGTCTATGGCTACACCTTC. This gives the protein CASSPLLSGVYGYTF.

The rearrangement joins TRBV3-1 to TRBJ2-6; D might be TRBD1 (6 bases). This CDR3 is 17 amino acids long. In germline, CDR1 is LGHDT, CDR2 YNNKEL (reference sequence). The V and J ends lost 6 bases and 0 bases respectively, with 15 bases between them. In nucleotides, the CDR3 is TGTGCCAGCAGTTTCTCACAGGGATCCTCTGGGGCCAACGTCCTGACTTTC. Translated: CASSFSQGSSGANVLTF.

The CDR3: CASSQWGNGGYTF. As DNA, the CDR3 is TGTGCCAGCAGCCAATGGGGGAACGGGGGCTACACCTTC. The genes are TRBV14 and TRBJ1-2; D may be TRBD1 (5 bases). The CDR3 length is 13 residues. Trimming pared 2 bases from V and 8 bases from J, leaving 12 bases between. Looked up from germline, CDR1 is SGHDN and CDR2 is FVKESK.

This clonotype has a handful of counts. The V gene is TRBV5-1, the J gene TRBJ2-1; 8 bases match TRBD2. This CDR3 comprises 15 residues. V trimming: 0 bases; J trimming: 5 bases; junction bases outside the gene matches: 4. Germline V CDR1 and CDR2: SGHRS, YFSETQ. The CDR3 region has the DNA TGCGCCAGCAGCTTGGGGACTAGCAACCACAATGAGCAGTTCTTC. Amino acid sequence: CASSLGTSNHNEQFF.

This sequence joins TRBV5-1 and TRBJ1-1, with no clear D. Germline CDR1 reads SGHRS; CDR2 reads YFSETQ. The CDR3 length is 17 residues. V was pared by 2 bases and J by 0 bases, with 17 bases between. The CDR3 region is CASSFVERWGMNTEAFF. CDR3 nucleotides: TGCGCCAGCAGCTTCGTGGAACGCTGGGGAATGAACACTGAAGCTTTCTTT.

This chain links TRBV5-1 with TRBJ1-1; TRBD1 aligns across 9 bases. The CDR3 is 13 amino acids. The germline CDR1 and CDR2 sequences are SGHRS and YFSETQ. The junction had 3 bases not matched to a gene; V was cut back by 6 bases and J by 3 bases. The CDR3 bases are TGCGCCAGCAAGCGGGACAGGGACACTGAAGCTTTCTTT. This gives the protein CASKRDRDTEAFF. Based on the CDR3 plus reference TRBV5-1 and TRBJ1-1, the full variable domain is KAGVTQTPRYLIKTRGQQVTLSCSPISGHRSVSWYQQTPGQGLQFLFEYFSETQRNKGNFPGRFSGRQFSNSRSEMNVSTLELGDSALYLCASKRDRDTEAFFGQGTRLTVV.

This chain connects TRBV4-3 to TRBJ1-5, with no clear D. Trimming left V 6 bases short and J 9 bases short, with 15 bases between. This CDR3 is 13 amino acids long. In germline, CDR1 is LGHNA, CDR2 YSLEER. The CDR3 region is CASSLGGSAPQHF. DNA for the CDR3: TGCGCCAGCAGTCTAGGAGGGTCCGCGCCCCAGCATTTT.